The 9 T cell receptor beta chains below all came from one sample that was sequenced in a study of CD8 T cells in ankylosing spondylitis. TCRdb passed the 5' RACE reads through MiXCR, listing each CDR3 protein once. The sample lists about 260,000 distinct CDR3 sequences; approximately 20% were seen once. Sequencing used blood, either unsorted or a sorted T cell fraction (not recorded which). The receptors shown here come from a male donor with ankylosing spondylitis or in good health (not recorded which).

The V call is TRBV20-1, the J call TRBJ2-7; D might be TRBD1 or TRBD2, each matching 7 bases. V lost 5 bases, J lost 5 bases, and 19 bases lay in between. CDR3 length equals 14 residues. From germline, CDR1 is DFQATT and CDR2 SNEGSKA (reference sequence). The CDR3 sequence is CSAQGEGFIHEQYV. The CDR3 DNA reads as TGCAGTGCTCAGGGGGAGGGGTTCATCCACGAGCAGTACGTC.

Within the sample, this clonotype is medium-sized (0.01 to 0.1%). This rearrangement joins TRBV5-8 to TRBJ1-1; unclear D gene. Germline V lookup: CDR1 SGHTS, CDR2 YDEGEE. Trimming shortened V by 0 bases and J by 5 bases, and 14 bases separated the two germline ends. The CDR3 extends over 15 amino acids. Here the CDR3 DNA reads TGTGCCAGCAGCTTGGCCCGGATGGGAGGGACTGAAGCTTTCTTT. Translating gives CASSLARMGGTEAFF.

Only a few counts were recorded for this clonotype. The V and J genes are TRBV6-1 and TRBJ1-1, with 8 bases that match TRBD1. CDR1 is MNHNS, CDR2 SASEGT, per germline. Trimming at V came to 6 bases and at J to 0 bases, leaving 6 bases not matched to a gene. This CDR3 is built from 15 residues. The CDR3, as DNA: TGTGCCAGCAGATGGGACAGGCTGATGAACACTGAAGCTTTCTTT. Protein sequence: CASRWDRLMNTEAFF.

This clonotype was observed a handful of times. The V call is TRBV19, the J call TRBJ2-3; D tentatively fits TRBD1 or TRBD2 (5 bases each). Germline V lookup: CDR1 LNHDA, CDR2 SQIVND (reference sequence). The CDR3 has 14 residues. Trimming left V 1 base short and J 4 bases short, with 9 bases between. CDR3 coding DNA: TGTGCCAGTAGTATAGGGGGGAGAGCAGATACGCAGTATTTT. This sequence encodes CASSIGGRADTQYF.

Only a few counts were recorded for this clonotype. This chain connects TRBV20-1 to TRBJ2-4, with TRBD1 matching 7 bases. The CDR3 sequence is 15 residues long. Germline CDR1 is DFQATT and CDR2 is SNEGSKA (reference sequence). The V and J ends lost 0 bases and 7 bases, in that order; junction bases with no gene match: 9. DNA of the CDR3: TGCAGTGCTAGAGATAGGTCAGGGGGACCTAACATTCAGTACTTC. Protein: CSARDRSGGPNIQYF.

The chain is built from TRBV12-3 or TRBV12-4 and TRBJ1-5; TRBD1 is a possible D gene (5 bases). Between the trimmed V and J ends, which lost 3 bases and 1 base, there was a span of 10 bases. CDR3 length: 15 amino acids. CDR3 coding DNA: TGTGCCAGCAGTTTGAAAGGGGCGAGCAATCAGCCCCAGCATTTT. It is translated as CASSLKGASNQPQHF.

The rearrangement links TRBV5-1 to TRBJ1-2; D remains ambiguous. Per germline, CDR1 SGHRS and CDR2 YFSETQ. V was cut by 0 bases and J by 4 bases, with 7 bases left in between. The CDR3 length is 13 residues. In DNA, the CDR3 is TGCGCCAGCAGCTTGGACCGGCGCTATGGCTACACCTTC. As protein: CASSLDRRYGYTF.

J is TRBJ1-1 and V is TRBV15; a possible D gene is TRBD1 (5 bases). The CDR3 runs to 15 residues. Deletions cut 1 base from V and 0 bases from J, with 9 bases between. Germline CDR1 and CDR2: LNHNV and YYDKDF (reference sequence). CDR3 DNA sequence: TGTGCCACCAGCAGAGCAGGCAGGGTGAACACTGAAGCTTTCTTT. Translation gives CATSRAGRVNTEAFF.

This clonotype was counted between two and nine times. This sequence joins TRBV5-1 and TRBJ2-2; 9 positions agree with TRBD2. The CDR3 covers 18 residues. Germline CDR1 is SGHRS and CDR2 is YFSETQ. The ends lost 3 bases at V and 5 bases at J; junction bases unmatched: 14. This CDR3 reads CASSSQVAGGISTGELFF. Written as DNA, the CDR3 is TGCGCCAGCAGCTCGCAGGTCGCGGGAGGGATAAGTACCGGGGAGCTGTTTTTT.